What follows is one T cell receptor beta chain and its context. As yet, its antigen is unknown. The data are from a study of OX40 agonist ivuxolimab in advanced cancers. The germline V and J ends were trimmed by 4 bases and 2 bases, with 10 bases remaining between them. There are 14 residues in the CDR3. Germline V lookup: CDR1 SGHRS, CDR2 YFSETQ. Profiled with immunoSEQ multiplex PCR; TCRdb holds only in-frame clones, not every one. The sample holds about 110,000 clones, roughly nine tenths seen once. General study results and limits: Patients who responded partially at 0.1-3.0 mg/kg showed clonal expansion ranking among the lowest. Which antigen the expanded peripheral T cells recognized is unknown. Some patients who did not respond also had low normalized T-cell clonal expansion.

The sequenced sample was CD4+ or CD8+ T cells sorted from blood, obtained in a trial of the OX40 agonist ivuxolimab. The origin of this receptor is an adult with an advanced solid tumor such as melanoma, head and neck, liver or kidney cancer. V usage is TRBV5-1 and J usage is TRBJ1-5, with unresolved D. The CDR3 sequence is CASSPGAGNQPQHF. CDR3 coding DNA: TGCGCCAGCAGCCCGGGAGCGGGCAATCAGCCCCAGCATTTT. The full variable domain, with the rest looked up from reference TRBV5-1 and TRBJ1-5, is KAGVTQTPRYLIKTRGQQVTLSCSPISGHRSVSWYQQTPGQGLQFLFEYFSETQRNKGNFPGRFSGRQFSNSRSEMNVSTLELGDSALYLCASSPGAGNQPQHFGDGTRLSIL.